These T cell receptor beta chains were read from a single sample in a study of T-cell memory formation after mild COVID-19. TCRdb reprocessed the 5' RACE reads via MiXCR and lists one record per CDR3 protein. This sample carries roughly 400,000 distinct CDR3 sequences, about 16% of them seen once, and the ten largest clones take under 25%. The sample consisted of PBMCs or a T cell subset sorted from them (not recorded which). The receptors here all came from a man between 18 and 29 years old who had mild COVID-19 (a few samples of this study predate the infection). Cell type and time point are not known. Both conserved end residues are part of each CDR3. The order of the fields is D gene, J gene, clone size, V gene, CDR3 protein, CDR3 DNA. The D gene is left open where the match is weak. Only part of the rows carry a size: once, few, many, or a class if the clone is expanded.

.	TRBJ2-7	few	TRBV9	CAKRGEQYF	TGTGCCAAAAGGGGCGAGCAGTACTTC
.	TRBJ1-4	many	TRBV20-1	CSARASGPLDEKLFF	TGCAGTGCTAGAGCCTCCGGGCCCCTTGATGAAAAACTGTTTTTT
.	TRBJ1-4	few	TRBV20-1	CSARAGHQLQFF	TGCAGTGCTAGGGCGGGACACCAACTTCAGTTTTTT
.	TRBJ2-3	.	TRBV12-3/TRBV12-4	CASSLGTVDTDTQYF	TGTGCCAGCAGTCTCGGGACTGTCGACACAGATACGCAGTATTTT
.	TRBJ2-7	few	TRBV28	CASSFGNLYYEQYF	TGTGCCAGCAGTTTCGGGAACCTCTACTACGAGCAGTACTTC
TRBD1	TRBJ1-1	.	TRBV12-3/TRBV12-4	CASVKKGQGNTEAFF	TGTGCCAGCGTCAAAAAGGGACAGGGGAACACTGAAGCTTTCTTT
.	TRBJ2-1	.	TRBV4-3	CASSRGLGAEQFF	TGCGCCAGCAGCCGGGGGCTAGGGGCTGAGCAGTTCTTC
.	TRBJ2-5	.	TRBV6-2/TRBV6-3	CASSRHTDAAAQYF	TGTGCCAGCAGTCGTCACACGGACGCAGCGGCCCAGTACTTC
TRBD1	TRBJ2-1	.	TRBV5-1	CASSDRQGNEQFF	TGCGCCAGCAGCGATAGACAGGGGAATGAGCAGTTCTTC
.	TRBJ2-5	many	TRBV27	CASGRRGQTQYF	TGTGCCAGTGGACGGAGGGGGCAGACCCAGTACTTC
.	TRBJ1-5	.	TRBV4-2	CASSQARHYEGNQPQHF	TGTGCCAGCAGCCAGGCCCGGCACTACGAAGGCAATCAGCCCCAGCATTTT
.	TRBJ1-1	few	TRBV12-3/TRBV12-4	CASSFLGSEAFF	TGTGCCAGCAGTTTCCTAGGAAGTGAAGCTTTCTTT
.	TRBJ2-5	many	TRBV29-1	CSVDEGRKETQYF	TGCAGCGTTGACGAGGGGAGAAAAGAGACCCAGTACTTC
TRBD2	TRBJ2-3	few	TRBV14	CASSQFRTSGTQYF	TGTGCCAGCAGCCAATTCCGGACTAGCGGGACGCAGTATTTT
TRBD1	TRBJ2-1	few	TRBV5-1	CASSSGTGGGEQFF	TGCGCCAGCAGTTCCGGGACAGGGGGCGGTGAGCAGTTCTTC
.	TRBJ1-1	.	TRBV5-1	CASSVRTKGEAFF	TGCGCCAGCAGCGTCCGAACCAAGGGGGAAGCTTTCTTT
TRBD2	TRBJ2-2	few	TRBV7-2	CASSSFAGGTGELFF	TGTGCCAGCAGCTCCTTTGCGGGGGGGACCGGGGAGCTGTTTTTT
.	TRBJ1-1	.	TRBV6-6	CASSYEAGRNTEAFF	TGTGCCAGCAGTTACGAGGCCGGGAGGAACACTGAAGCTTTCTTT
TRBD2	TRBJ2-5	few	TRBV20-1	CSAGPPGLQETQYF	TGCAGTGCCGGTCCACCGGGACTACAAGAGACCCAGTACTTC
.	TRBJ2-5	few	TRBV7-2	CASSFVAFQETQYF	TGTGCCAGCAGCTTTGTTGCTTTTCAAGAGACCCAGTACTTC
.	TRBJ2-7	.	TRBV29-1	CSVVHSNYEQYF	TGCAGCGTTGTTCACAGCAACTACGAGCAGTACTTC
.	TRBJ1-3	few	TRBV7-6	CASSLVQGRYSGNTIYF	TGTGCCAGCAGCTTAGTTCAGGGGAGGTATTCTGGAAACACCATATATTTT
TRBD2	TRBJ2-5	many	TRBV6-5	CASSYSGTSGGETQYF	TGTGCCAGCAGTTACTCCGGGACTAGCGGGGGAGAGACCCAGTACTTC
.	TRBJ2-3	few	TRBV3-1	CASSQSGASTDTQYF	TGTGCCAGCAGCCAATCGGGGGCTAGCACAGATACGCAGTATTTT
.	TRBJ1-5	.	TRBV2	CASSRGLADQPQHF	TGTGCCAGCAGTAGGGGCCTTGCTGATCAGCCCCAGCATTTT
.	TRBJ2-5	few	TRBV21-1	CASSKTMASQETQYF	TGTGCCAGCAGCAAAACGATGGCCAGCCAAGAGACCCAGTACTTC
TRBD2	TRBJ2-3	many	TRBV20-1	CSAPDPKAGLADTQYF	TGCAGTGCTCCGGATCCGAAAGCGGGGCTTGCGGATACGCAGTATTTT
.	TRBJ2-1	.	TRBV11-2	CASSPGISSSYNEQFF	TGTGCCAGCAGCCCCGGGATCTCTAGCTCCTACAATGAGCAGTTCTTC
TRBD2	TRBJ2-1	.	TRBV20-1	CSARGGLAGGSSYNEQFF	TGCAGTGCTAGAGGGGGACTAGCGGGCGGGAGCTCCTACAATGAGCAGTTCTTC
.	TRBJ1-5	.	TRBV18	CASSPRTGNQPQHF	TGTGCCAGCTCACCACGAACGGGAAATCAGCCCCAGCATTTT
TRBD2	TRBJ2-3	.	TRBV15	CATGESGGPPGAQYF	TGTGCCACCGGGGAGAGCGGGGGGCCCCCGGGGGCGCAGTATTTT
.	TRBJ2-3	.	TRBV7-2	CASTPWGPDTQYF	TGTGCCAGCACCCCGTGGGGGCCAGATACGCAGTATTTT
.	TRBJ2-1	.	TRBV7-2	CASSSVRGSYNEQFF	TGTGCCAGCAGCTCCGTGCGGGGCTCCTACAATGAGCAGTTCTTC
TRBD1	TRBJ1-1	many	TRBV11-2	CASSLQGRTEAFF	TGTGCCAGCAGTCTACAGGGGCGGACTGAAGCTTTCTTT
.	TRBJ2-3	.	TRBV13	CASSPTGLMSTDTQYF	TGTGCCAGCAGCCCAACGGGACTGATGAGCACAGATACGCAGTATTTT
TRBD1	TRBJ1-1	.	TRBV7-8	CASSVRKQGTEAFF	TGTGCCAGCAGCGTAAGGAAACAGGGGACTGAAGCTTTCTTT
.	TRBJ1-5	few	TRBV12-3/TRBV12-4	CASSRTALGQPQHF	TGTGCCAGCAGTAGGACAGCCCTGGGCCAGCCCCAGCATTTT
.	TRBJ2-5	many	TRBV5-1	CASSLDRAVETQYF	TGCGCCAGCAGCTTGGACAGGGCGGTAGAGACCCAGTACTTC
.	TRBJ2-1	few	TRBV5-1	CASSLAEQGRANEQFF	TGCGCCAGCAGCTTGGCCGAGCAGGGTCGAGCCAATGAGCAGTTCTTC
.	TRBJ1-1	few	TRBV5-1	CASSYVTDSEAFF	TGCGCCAGCAGTTACGTAACGGACAGTGAAGCTTTCTTT
TRBD1	TRBJ2-1	few	TRBV12-3/TRBV12-4	CATTRDRGSNEQFF	TGTGCCACCACCCGGGACAGGGGTAGCAATGAGCAGTTCTTC
.	TRBJ2-1	.	TRBV10-3	CAMGSSYNEQFF	TGTGCCATGGGCAGCTCCTACAATGAGCAGTTCTTC
.	TRBJ1-1	.	TRBV12-3/TRBV12-4	CASSQGHTEAFF	TGTGCCAGCAGTCAGGGTCACACTGAAGCTTTCTTT
.	TRBJ2-7	few	TRBV6-5	CASSYQVAQGYEQYF	TGTGCCAGCAGTTACCAGGTCGCCCAGGGGTACGAGCAGTACTTC
.	TRBJ1-5	.	TRBV7-8	CASSFTGIQPQHF	TGTGCCAGCAGCTTCACGGGGATTCAGCCCCAGCATTTT
.	TRBJ2-5	.	TRBV6-1	CASARGWGETQYF	TGTGCCAGCGCGAGGGGCTGGGGAGAGACCCAGTACTTC
TRBD1	TRBJ2-7	.	TRBV4-2	CASSQDRTGGTYEQYF	TGTGCCAGCAGCCAAGATCGTACAGGGGGGACCTACGAGCAGTACTTC
.	TRBJ2-2	.	TRBV24-1	CATSDPTGNTGELFF	TGTGCCACCAGTGATCCGACAGGGAACACCGGGGAGCTGTTTTTT
.	TRBJ2-3	.	TRBV20-1	CSAGGPPDTQYF	TGCAGTGCGGGGGGGCCCCCAGATACGCAGTATTTT
.	TRBJ2-3	.	TRBV20-1	CSAPSLGGADTQYF	TGCAGTGCTCCCTCGCTTGGAGGCGCAGATACGCAGTATTTT
.	TRBJ2-5	.	TRBV4-3	CASSQVYPGETQYF	TGCGCCAGCAGCCAAGTTTACCCGGGGGAGACCCAGTACTTC
.	TRBJ1-2	few	TRBV4-3	CASSQDPTGPYGYTF	TGCGCCAGCAGCCAAGATCCTACCGGGCCCTATGGCTACACCTTC
.	TRBJ2-6	few	TRBV24-1	CATAGGGANVLTF	TGTGCCACTGCAGGCGGCGGGGCCAACGTCCTGACTTTC
.	TRBJ2-6	.	TRBV5-1	CASSLSDGTTNVLTF	TGCGCCAGCAGCTTGTCGGACGGCACAACCAACGTCCTGACTTTC
.	TRBJ1-2	.	TRBV27	CASSHRDSYGYTF	TGTGCCAGCAGTCACAGGGACTCCTATGGCTACACCTTC
TRBD1	TRBJ1-1	few	TRBV14	CASSRDSPYTEAFF	TGTGCCAGCAGTCGGGACAGCCCGTACACTGAAGCTTTCTTT
.	TRBJ2-5	few	TRBV20-1	CSARTRTGTQYF	TGCAGTGCTAGAACCAGGACCGGGACCCAGTACTTC
.	TRBJ2-3	medium-sized	TRBV6-6	CASSYTSGGQRLTDTQYF	TGTGCCAGCAGTTATACCTCCGGAGGACAGCGTCTCACAGATACGCAGTATTTT
.	TRBJ2-1	many	TRBV4-2	CASSQEGGYNEQFF	TGTGCCAGCAGCCAAGAAGGGGGATACAATGAGCAGTTCTTC
.	TRBJ2-1	many	TRBV5-4	CASSASSYNEQFF	TGTGCCAGCAGCGCGAGCTCCTACAATGAGCAGTTCTTC